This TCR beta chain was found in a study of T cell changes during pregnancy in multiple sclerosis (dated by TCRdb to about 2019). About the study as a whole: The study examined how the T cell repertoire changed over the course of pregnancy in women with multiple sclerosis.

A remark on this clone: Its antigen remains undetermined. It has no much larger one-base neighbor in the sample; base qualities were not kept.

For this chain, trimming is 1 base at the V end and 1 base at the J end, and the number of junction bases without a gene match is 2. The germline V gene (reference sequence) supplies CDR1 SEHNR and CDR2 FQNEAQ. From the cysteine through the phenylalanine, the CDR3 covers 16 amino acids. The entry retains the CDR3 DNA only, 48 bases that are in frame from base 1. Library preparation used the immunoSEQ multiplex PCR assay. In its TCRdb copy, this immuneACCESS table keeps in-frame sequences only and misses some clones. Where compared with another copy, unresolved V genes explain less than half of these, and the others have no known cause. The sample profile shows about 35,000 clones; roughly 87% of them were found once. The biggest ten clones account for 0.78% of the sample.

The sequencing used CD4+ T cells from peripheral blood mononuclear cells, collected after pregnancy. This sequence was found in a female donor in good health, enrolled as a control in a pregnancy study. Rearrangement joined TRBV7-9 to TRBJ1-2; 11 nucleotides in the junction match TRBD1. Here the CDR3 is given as CASSLGTGGLNYGYTF. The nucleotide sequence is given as TGTGCCAGCAGCTTAGGGACAGGGGGCCTTAACTATGGCTACACCTTC.